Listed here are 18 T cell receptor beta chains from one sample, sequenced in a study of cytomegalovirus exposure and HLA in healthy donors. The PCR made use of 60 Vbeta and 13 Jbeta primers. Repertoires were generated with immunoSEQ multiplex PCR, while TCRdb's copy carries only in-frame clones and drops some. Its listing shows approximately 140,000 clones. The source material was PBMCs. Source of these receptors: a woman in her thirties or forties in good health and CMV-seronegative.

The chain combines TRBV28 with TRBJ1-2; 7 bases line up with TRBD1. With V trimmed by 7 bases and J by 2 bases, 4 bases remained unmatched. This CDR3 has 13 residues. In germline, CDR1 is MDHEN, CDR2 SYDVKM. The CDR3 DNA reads TGTGCCAGCATCCTACAGGGGAACTATGGCTACACCTTC. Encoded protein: CASILQGNYGYTF.

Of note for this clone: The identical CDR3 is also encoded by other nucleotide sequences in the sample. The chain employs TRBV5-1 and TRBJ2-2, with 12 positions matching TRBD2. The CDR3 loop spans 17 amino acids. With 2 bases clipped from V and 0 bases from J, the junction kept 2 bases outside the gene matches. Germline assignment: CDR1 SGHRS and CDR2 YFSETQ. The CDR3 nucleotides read TGCGCCAGCAGCTTTCCTAGCGGGGGGGCGAACACCGGGGAGCTGTTTTTT. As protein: CASSFPSGGANTGELFF.

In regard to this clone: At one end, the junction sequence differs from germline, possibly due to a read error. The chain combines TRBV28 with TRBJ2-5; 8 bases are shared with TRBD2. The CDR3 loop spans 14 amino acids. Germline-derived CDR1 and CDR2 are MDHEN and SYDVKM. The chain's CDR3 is CASRSGLPGGIWDF. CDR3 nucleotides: TGTGCCAGCAGGTCCGGTCTGCCGGGAGGGATATGGGACTTC.

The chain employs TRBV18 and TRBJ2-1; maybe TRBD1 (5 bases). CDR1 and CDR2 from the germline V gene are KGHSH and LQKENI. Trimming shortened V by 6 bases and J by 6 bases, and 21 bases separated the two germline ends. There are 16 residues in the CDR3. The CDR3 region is CASSPLGPSAGNEQFF. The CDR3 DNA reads TGTGCCAGCTCCCCTTTGGGGCCTTCTGCTGGCAATGAGCAGTTCTTC.

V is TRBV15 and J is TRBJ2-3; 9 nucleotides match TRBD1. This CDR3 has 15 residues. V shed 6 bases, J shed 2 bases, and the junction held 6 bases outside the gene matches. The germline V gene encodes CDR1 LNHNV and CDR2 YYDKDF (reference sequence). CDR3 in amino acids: CATRRQGEITDTQYF. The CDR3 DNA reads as TGTGCCACCAGGAGACAGGGGGAGATCACAGATACGCAGTATTTT.

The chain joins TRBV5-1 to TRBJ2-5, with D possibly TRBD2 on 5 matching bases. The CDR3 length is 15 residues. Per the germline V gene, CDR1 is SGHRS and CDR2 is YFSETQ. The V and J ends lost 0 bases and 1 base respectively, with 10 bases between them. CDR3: CASSLGAGLQETQYF. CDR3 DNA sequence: TGCGCCAGCAGCTTGGGTGCGGGCCTCCAAGAGACCCAGTACTTC.

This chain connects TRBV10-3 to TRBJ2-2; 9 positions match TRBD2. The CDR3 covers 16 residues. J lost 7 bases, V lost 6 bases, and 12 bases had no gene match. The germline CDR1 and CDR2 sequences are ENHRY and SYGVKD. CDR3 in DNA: TGTGCCATCAGGGGTAGCGGGGGCGCTGATGGCGGGGAGCTGTTTTTT. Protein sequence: CAIRGSGGADGGELFF.

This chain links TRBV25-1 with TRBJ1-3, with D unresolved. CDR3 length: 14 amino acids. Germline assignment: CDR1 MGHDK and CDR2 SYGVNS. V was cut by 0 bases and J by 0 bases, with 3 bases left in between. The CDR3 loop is CASSEYYSGNTIYF. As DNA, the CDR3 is TGTGCCAGCAGTGAATATTACTCTGGAAACACCATATATTTT.

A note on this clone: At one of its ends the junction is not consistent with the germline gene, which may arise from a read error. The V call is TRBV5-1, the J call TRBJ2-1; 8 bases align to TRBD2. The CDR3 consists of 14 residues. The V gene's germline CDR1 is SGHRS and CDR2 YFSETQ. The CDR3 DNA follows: TGCGCCCGCAGCATGGGACTAGTAAGTAATGAGCAGTTCTTC. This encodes CARSMGLVSNEQFF.

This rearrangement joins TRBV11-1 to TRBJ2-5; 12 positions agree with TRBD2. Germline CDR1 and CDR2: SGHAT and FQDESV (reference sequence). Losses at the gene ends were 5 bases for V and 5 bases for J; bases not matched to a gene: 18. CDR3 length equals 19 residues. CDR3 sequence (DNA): TGTGCCAGCAGCGCAAAAGCCGGTCTAGCGGGGGGGCATTCGGAGACCCAGTACTTC. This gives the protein CASSAKAGLAGGHSETQYF.

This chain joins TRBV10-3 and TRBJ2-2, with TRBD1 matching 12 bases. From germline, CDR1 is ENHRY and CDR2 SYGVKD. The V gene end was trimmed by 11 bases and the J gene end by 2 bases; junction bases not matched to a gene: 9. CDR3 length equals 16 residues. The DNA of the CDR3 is TGTGCCGTCCGCGGGACAGGGGGCCCAAACACCGGGGAGCTGTTTTTT. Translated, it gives CAVRGTGGPNTGELFF.

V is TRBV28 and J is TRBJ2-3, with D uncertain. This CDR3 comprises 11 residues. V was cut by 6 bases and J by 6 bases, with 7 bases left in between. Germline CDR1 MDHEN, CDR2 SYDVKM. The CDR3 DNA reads TGTGCCAGCAGCCAACAGGATACGCAGTATTTT. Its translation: CASSQQDTQYF.

CDR3 bases: TGTGCCAGCAGCCTTCGACAGGGCCTGAACACTGAAGCTTTCTTT. Its protein is CASSLRQGLNTEAFF. The V gene is TRBV7-2, the J gene TRBJ1-1, with 7 bases matching TRBD1. With V trimmed by 5 bases and J by 0 bases, 6 bases remained unmatched. The CDR3 length is 15 residues. The germline CDR1 and CDR2 sequences are SGHTA and FQGNSA. The whole variable domain, filled in from reference TRBV7-2 and TRBJ1-1, reads GAGVSQSPSNKVTEKGKDVELRCDPISGHTALYWYRQSLGQGLEFLIYFQGNSAPDKSGLPSDRFSAERTGGSVSTLTIQRTQQEDSAVYLCASSLRQGLNTEAFFGQGTRLTVV.

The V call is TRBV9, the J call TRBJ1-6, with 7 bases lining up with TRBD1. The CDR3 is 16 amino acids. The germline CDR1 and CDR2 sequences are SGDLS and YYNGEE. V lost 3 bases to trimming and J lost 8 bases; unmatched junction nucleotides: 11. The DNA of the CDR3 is TGTGCCAGCAGCGGCACCGGGACAGCAGGCGATTCACCCCTCCACTTT. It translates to CASSGTGTAGDSPLHF.

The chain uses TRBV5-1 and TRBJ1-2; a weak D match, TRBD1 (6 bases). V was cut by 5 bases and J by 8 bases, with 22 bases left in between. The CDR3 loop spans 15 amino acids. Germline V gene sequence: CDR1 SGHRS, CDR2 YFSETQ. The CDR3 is CASRGMAGVNEGYTF. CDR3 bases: TGCGCCAGCAGGGGAATGGCAGGGGTGAACGAGGGCTACACCTTC.

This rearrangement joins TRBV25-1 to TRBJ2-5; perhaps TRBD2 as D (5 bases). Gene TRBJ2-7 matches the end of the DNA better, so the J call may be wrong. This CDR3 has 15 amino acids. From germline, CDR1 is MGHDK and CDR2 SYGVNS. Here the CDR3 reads CASSPHTDLEGEQYF. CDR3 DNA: TGTGCCAGCAGTCCCCACACCGATCTCGAGGGCGAGCAGTACTTC.

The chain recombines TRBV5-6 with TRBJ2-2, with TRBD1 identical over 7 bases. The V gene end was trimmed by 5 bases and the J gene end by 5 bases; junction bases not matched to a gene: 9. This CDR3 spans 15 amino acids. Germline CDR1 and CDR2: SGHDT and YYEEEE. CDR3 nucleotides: TGTGCCAGCAGTTATACCGGGACAGTAACCGGGGAGCTGTTTTTT. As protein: CASSYTGTVTGELFF.

This CDR3 reads CASSLLQFQETQYF. CDR3 DNA: TGTGCCAGCAGCTTGTTACAGTTCCAAGAGACCCAGTACTTC. The chain joins TRBV5-4 to TRBJ2-5; no firm D call. Deletions cut 1 base from V and 1 base from J, with 8 bases between. This CDR3 comprises 14 residues. Looked up from germline, CDR1 is SGHNT and CDR2 is YYREEE (reference sequence).